These 26 T cell receptor beta chains were all obtained from the same sample, sequenced in a study of CD8 T cells in ankylosing spondylitis. Study-wide findings and caveats: The study identified a TCR beta motif of 7 or 8 highly homologous variants that appeared characteristic of ankylosing spondylitis blood.

The antigens these receptors bind are not known. TCRdb re-called the 5' RACE reads through MiXCR, storing one row per CDR3 protein. The table includes just under 550,000 distinct CDR3 sequences, roughly 12% detected once. The sequenced sample consisted of blood, either unsorted or a sorted T cell fraction (not recorded which). The receptor source for this set is a male donor with ankylosing spondylitis.

As regards this clonotype: An end of the junction does not agree with germline; a read error may underlie this. The DNA of the CDR3 is TGTGCCAGCAGAGAAGACAGGGGTCCTGGAAACACCATATATTTT. Its translation is CASREDRGPGNTIYF. V is TRBV6-1 and J is TRBJ1-3, with 8 bases aligning to TRBD1. Germline V gene sequence: CDR1 MNHNS, CDR2 SASEGT. This CDR3 comprises 15 residues.

This clonotype was detected many times. The rearrangement uses TRBV20-1 and TRBJ2-7; 9 bases line up with TRBD1. In germline, CDR1 is DFQATT, CDR2 SNEGSKA (reference sequence). V lost 8 bases and J lost 4; bases outside the gene matches: 6. The length of the CDR3 is 12 residues. CDR3 amino acids: CSLNRGQYEQYF. The DNA for the CDR3 is TGCAGTTTAAACAGGGGGCAGTACGAGCAGTACTTC.

This chain uses TRBV7-8 with TRBJ2-7; tentative D call: TRBD2 (5 bases). CDR1 SGHVS and CDR2 FQNEAQ come from the germline V gene. Trimming shortened V by 5 bases and J by 1 base, and 12 bases separated the two germline ends. The CDR3 runs 14 residues. Here the CDR3 DNA reads TGTGCCAGCAGCCCCGGGATTGAATCCTACGAGCAGTACGTC. It is translated as CASSPGIESYEQYV.

This clonotype was counted once. The rearrangement uses TRBV6-2 or TRBV6-3 and TRBJ1-2, with 9 nucleotides matching TRBD1. Germline V gives CDR1 MNHEY, CDR2 SVGEGT. V shed 6 bases, J shed 7 bases, and the junction held 18 bases outside the gene matches. The CDR3 totals 17 residues. In DNA form, the CDR3 reads TGTGCCAGCAGCCGACCGCCGCGTGGACAGGGGCTATCTGGCTACACCTTC. It yields the protein CASSRPPRGQGLSGYTF.

This clonotype came up a few times. This chain joins TRBV18 and TRBJ1-6; D gene ambiguous. Trimming left V 3 bases short and J 7 bases short, with 7 bases between. The CDR3 spans 13 residues. Germline-derived CDR1 and CDR2 are KGHSH and LQKENI. CDR3: CASSPSENSPLHF. The CDR3 DNA follows: TGTGCCAGCTCACCGTCAGAAAATTCACCCCTCCACTTT.

This clonotype was seen more than once but under ten times. The chain is built from TRBV14 and TRBJ2-3, with 13 bases aligning to TRBD2. With 4 bases clipped from V and 5 bases from J, the junction kept 6 bases outside the gene matches. Per germline, CDR1 SGHDN and CDR2 FVKESK. The CDR3 runs to 16 residues. The CDR3 DNA follows: TGTGCCAGCAGCCGGAAACTAGCGGGAGGGGGAGATACGCAGTATTTT. Translating it yields CASSRKLAGGGDTQYF.

In its sample, this clonotype was seen a few times. The chain couples TRBV12-5 to TRBJ1-1, with D unresolved. CDR3 size: 13 residues. In germline, CDR1 is LGHNT, CDR2 FRNRAP. The V end was cut by 2 bases, the J end by 1 base, with 5 bases between. CDR3 DNA: TGTGCTAGTGGTTTGATGGAGAACACTGAAGCTTTCTTT. Protein sequence: CASGLMENTEAFF.

The chain recombines TRBV7-2 with TRBJ2-3; the D is unclear. V lost 5 bases to trimming and J lost 4 bases, with 13 bases between them. The CDR3 runs 14 residues. Per the germline V gene, CDR1 is SGHTA and CDR2 is FQGNSA. CDR3 in amino acids: CASSPPPVPDTQYF. The CDR3 DNA is TGTGCCAGCAGCCCACCCCCCGTTCCAGATACGCAGTATTTT. Drawing the rest from reference TRBV7-2 and TRBJ2-3, the complete variable domain is GAGVSQSPSNKVTEKGKDVELRCDPISGHTALYWYRQSLGQGLEFLIYFQGNSAPDKSGLPSDRFSAERTGGSVSTLTIQRTQQEDSAVYLCASSPPPVPDTQYFGPGTRLTVL.

This clonotype has a handful of counts. The genes are TRBV20-1 and TRBJ2-3, with 9 bases identical to TRBD2. Germline V gene sequence: CDR1 DFQATT, CDR2 SNEGSKA (reference sequence). J gave up 2 bases and V 5 bases, and 8 bases lay outside the gene matches. CDR3 length equals 15 residues. The CDR3 reads CSARRPSGTTDTQYF. The CDR3 nucleotides read TGCAGTGCTCGACGGCCTAGCGGGACCACAGATACGCAGTATTTT.

This clonotype was seen more than once but under ten times. The chain recombines TRBV29-1 with TRBJ2-1; D might be TRBD2 (5 bases). V was pared by 4 bases and J by 0 bases, with 10 bases between. Germline-derived CDR1 and CDR2 are SQVTM and ANQGSEA. The CDR3 contains 14 residues. This CDR3 reads CSVAAEPSYNEQFF. The CDR3 nucleotides are TGCAGCGTTGCAGCGGAACCCTCCTACAATGAGCAGTTCTTC.

This clonotype was seen many times. The V and J genes are TRBV20-1 and TRBJ2-7; 8 nucleotides line up with TRBD2. This CDR3 has 15 residues. J was trimmed by 2 bases and V by 0 bases; bases with no gene match: 6. Germline V gives CDR1 DFQATT, CDR2 SNEGSKA (reference sequence). CDR3 nucleotide sequence: TGCAGTGCTAGAGATTTACGGCGGGGGGCCTACGAGCAGTACTTC. This gives the protein CSARDLRRGAYEQYF.

This clonotype was detected many times. This chain links TRBV11-3 with TRBJ1-6; a weak D match, TRBD1 (5 bases). V lost 6 bases, J lost 7 bases, and 13 bases lay in between. The CDR3 totals 14 residues. Germline CDR1 is SGHNT and CDR2 is YENEEA. Written as DNA, the CDR3 is TGTGCCAGCAGACGACAGCCTAGGAATTCACCCCTCCACTTT. This codes for CASRRQPRNSPLHF.

This clonotype has just a few counts. DNA of the CDR3: TGTGCCAGCAGCCCGCGGGCGGGAGAGTACACAGATACGCAGTATTTT. Its protein is CASSPRAGEYTDTQYF. The chain joins TRBV5-5 to TRBJ2-3; TRBD2 matches at 7 bases. CDR1 SGHKS and CDR2 YYEKEE come from the germline V gene (reference sequence). The CDR3 is 16 amino acids. The trim removed 4 bases at V and 2 bases at J, leaving 10 bases unmatched.

J is TRBJ1-4 and V is TRBV5-5; D unresolved. The CDR3 length is 14 residues. V lost 5 bases, J lost 8 bases, and 16 bases lay in between. CDR1 and CDR2 from the germline V gene are SGHKS and YYEKEE (reference sequence). CDR3 nucleotide sequence: TGTGCCAGCAGGTTGACCGAGGGTGGAGAAAAACTGTTTTTT. Encoded protein: CASRLTEGGEKLFF. Drawing the rest from reference TRBV5-5 and TRBJ1-4, the complete variable domain is DAGVTQSPTHLIKTRGQQVTLRCSPISGHKSVSWYQQVLGQGPQFIFQYYEKEERGRGNFPDRFSARQFPNYSSELNVNALLLGDSALYLCASRLTEGGEKLFFGSGTQLSVL.

V usage is TRBV6-1 and J usage is TRBJ1-1; D remains ambiguous. The CDR3 covers 12 residues. CDR1 MNHNS and CDR2 SASEGT come from the germline V gene. V lost 4 bases and J lost 5, with 8 bases in between. This chain's CDR3 is CASSGVWTEAFF. Here the CDR3 DNA reads TGTGCCAGCAGTGGGGTGTGGACTGAAGCTTTCTTT.

This clonotype was counted a few times. The chain recombines TRBV7-2 with TRBJ2-2, with 7 bases that match TRBD2. Trimming at V came to 0 bases and at J to 7 bases, leaving 8 bases not matched to a gene. In germline, CDR1 is SGHTA, CDR2 FQGNSA. This CDR3 has 16 amino acids. Written as DNA, the CDR3 is TGTGCCAGCAGCTTAGCGGGAGGGCCCTCAGTCGGGGAGCTGTTTTTT. It translates to CASSLAGGPSVGELFF.

The rearrangement links TRBV18 to TRBJ2-1; TRBD2 might be the D (6 bases). V lost 4 bases and J 5 bases, leaving 12 bases between the germline ends. CDR3 length equals 14 residues. Germline CDR1 KGHSH, CDR2 LQKENI. The CDR3 coding sequence is TGTGCCAGCTCACAGCGGGTCAGAGACAATGAGCAGTTCTTC. It specifies CASSQRVRDNEQFF. The full variable domain, rest sourced from reference TRBV18 and TRBJ2-1, is NAGVMQNPRHLVRRRGQEARLRCSPMKGHSHVYWYRQLPEEGLKFMVYLQKENIIDESGMPKERFSAEFPKEGPSILRIQQVVRGDSAAYFCASSQRVRDNEQFFGPGTRLTVL.

This clonotype was seen more than once but under ten times. The V and J genes are TRBV7-2 and TRBJ1-1; no clear D gene. The germline V and J ends were trimmed by 5 bases and 5 bases, with 15 bases remaining between them. The CDR3 sequence is 14 residues long. Germline CDR1 SGHTA, CDR2 FQGNSA. The CDR3 nucleotides read TGTGCCAGCAGCAAGACGGCCCGACGAACTGAAGCTTTCTTT. It translates to CASSKTARRTEAFF.

There are many counts of this clonotype. This sequence joins TRBV12-3 or TRBV12-4 and TRBJ2-1, with D hard to call. This CDR3 is built from 16 residues. The V and J ends lost 6 bases and 5 bases respectively, with 20 bases between them. The CDR3 spells CASSRTELLSDNEQFF. DNA of the CDR3: TGTGCCAGCAGCCGCACGGAACTCCTTTCAGACAATGAGCAGTTCTTC.

This clonotype was recorded many times. The chain combines TRBV5-1 with TRBJ1-1, with 8 bases lining up with TRBD1. V was pared by 0 bases and J by 5 bases, with 9 bases of the junction left unmatched. The length of the CDR3 is 16 residues. CDR1 is SGHRS and CDR2 is YFSETQ in the germline V gene. Written as DNA, the CDR3 is TGCGCCAGCAGCTTGGATCCGCCTACAGGGGGTACTGAAGCTTTCTTT. Protein: CASSLDPPTGGTEAFF.

This chain connects TRBV15 to TRBJ2-7; TRBD2 aligns across 11 bases. This CDR3 has 15 amino acids. Germline assignment: CDR1 LNHNV and CDR2 YYDKDF (reference sequence). Trimming cost V 0 bases and J 5 bases; bases outside gene matches: 3. This CDR3 is CATSRDLTSGDEQYV. The CDR3 nucleotides are TGTGCCACCAGCAGAGATCTGACTAGCGGGGACGAGCAGTACGTC.

Only a few counts were recorded for this clonotype. The junction departs from germline at one end; a sequencing error may be responsible. The CDR3 loop reads CASRDRMNQETQYF. CDR3 nucleotides: TGTGCCAGCAGGGATCGGATGAACCAAGAAACCCAGTACTTC. The V gene is TRBV12-3 or TRBV12-4, the J gene TRBJ2-5; D not certain. The CDR3 is 14 amino acids.

The gene calls are TRBV3-1 and TRBJ2-3; D may be TRBD2 (6 bases). V lost 1 base and J 1 base, leaving 12 bases between the germline ends. Germline assignment: CDR1 LGHDT and CDR2 YNNKEL (reference sequence). The CDR3 contains 16 residues. The CDR3 spells CASSQAGRDRTDTQYF. CDR3 coding DNA: TGTGCCAGCAGCCAAGCAGGGCGGGACCGCACAGATACGCAGTATTTT.

V and J are TRBV18 and TRBJ1-2; the match to TRBD1 covers 7 bases. The CDR3 runs 17 residues. The trim removed 1 base at V and 0 bases at J, leaving 8 bases unmatched. Germline V gene sequence: CDR1 KGHSH, CDR2 LQKENI. The CDR3 DNA sequence: TGTGCCAGCTCACCACTACTGGGGACAGATTCTAACTATGGCTACACCTTC. Translating gives CASSPLLGTDSNYGYTF. Filled out from reference TRBV18 and TRBJ1-2, the complete variable domain reads NAGVMQNPRHLVRRRGQEARLRCSPMKGHSHVYWYRQLPEEGLKFMVYLQKENIIDESGMPKERFSAEFPKEGPSILRIQQVVRGDSAAYFCASSPLLGTDSNYGYTFGSGTRLTVV.

This clonotype has just a few counts. The CDR3 DNA reads as TGTGCCAGCAGCTCTGTTGACACAGATACGCAGTATTTT. Protein: CASSSVDTDTQYF. The chain recombines TRBV7-6 with TRBJ2-3; unclear D gene. This CDR3 has 13 amino acids. The germline V gene encodes CDR1 SGHVS and CDR2 FNYEAQ. Trimming cost V 4 bases and J 2 bases, with 7 bases left between them.

This clonotype has just a few counts. The chain is built from TRBV28 and TRBJ2-3, with 14 bases identical to TRBD2. CDR3 length: 16 residues. The V gene end was trimmed by 8 bases and the J gene end by 3 bases; junction bases not matched to a gene: 7. The germline gives CDR1 MDHEN, CDR2 SYDVKM. The CDR3 region is CASCGTSGSGTDTQYF. The CDR3, as DNA: TGTGCCAGCTGTGGGACTAGCGGGAGTGGGACAGATACGCAGTATTTT.